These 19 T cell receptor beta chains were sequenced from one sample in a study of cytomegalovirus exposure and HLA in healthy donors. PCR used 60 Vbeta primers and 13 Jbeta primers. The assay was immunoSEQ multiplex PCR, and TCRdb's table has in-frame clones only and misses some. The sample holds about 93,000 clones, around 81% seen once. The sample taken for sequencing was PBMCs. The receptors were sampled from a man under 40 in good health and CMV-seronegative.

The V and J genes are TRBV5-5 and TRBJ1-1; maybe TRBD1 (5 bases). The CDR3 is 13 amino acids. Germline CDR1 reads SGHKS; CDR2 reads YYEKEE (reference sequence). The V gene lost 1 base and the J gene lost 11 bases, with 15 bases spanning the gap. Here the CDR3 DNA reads TGTGCCAGCAGCTTGCCGCCCTCAGGGTTTGCTTTCTTT. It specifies CASSLPPSGFAFF.

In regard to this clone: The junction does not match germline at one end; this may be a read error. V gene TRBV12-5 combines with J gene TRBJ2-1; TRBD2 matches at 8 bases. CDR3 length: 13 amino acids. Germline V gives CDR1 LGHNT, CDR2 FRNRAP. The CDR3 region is CASGRGGYYEQFF. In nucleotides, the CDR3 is TGTGCTAGTGGTCGGGGGGGCTACTATGAGCAGTTCTTC.

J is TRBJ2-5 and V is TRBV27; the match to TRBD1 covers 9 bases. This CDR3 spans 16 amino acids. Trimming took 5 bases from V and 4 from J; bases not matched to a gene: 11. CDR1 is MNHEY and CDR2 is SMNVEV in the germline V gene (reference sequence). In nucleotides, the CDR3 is TGTGCCAGCAGTACCTACCGGGACAGGGTTGGAGAGACCCAGTACTTC. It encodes CASSTYRDRVGETQYF.

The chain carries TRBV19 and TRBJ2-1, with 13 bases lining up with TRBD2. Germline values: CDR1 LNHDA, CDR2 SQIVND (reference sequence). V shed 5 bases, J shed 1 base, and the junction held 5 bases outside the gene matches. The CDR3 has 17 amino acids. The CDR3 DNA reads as TGTGCCAGTAGTCTCAGACTAGCGGGAGGTTCCTACAATGAGCAGTTCTTC. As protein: CASSLRLAGGSYNEQFF.

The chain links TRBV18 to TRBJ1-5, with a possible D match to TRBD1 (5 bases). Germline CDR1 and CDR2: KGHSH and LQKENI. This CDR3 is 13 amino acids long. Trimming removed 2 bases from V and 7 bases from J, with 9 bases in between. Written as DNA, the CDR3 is TGTGCCAGCTCACCAGGGGGAGGGCAGCCCCAGCATTTT. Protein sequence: CASSPGGGQPQHF.

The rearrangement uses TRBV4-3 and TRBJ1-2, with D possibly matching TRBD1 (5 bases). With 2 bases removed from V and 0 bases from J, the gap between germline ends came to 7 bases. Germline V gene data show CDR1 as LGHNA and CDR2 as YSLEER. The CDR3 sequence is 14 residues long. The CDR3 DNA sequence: TGCGCCAGCAGCCAAAGGGGTACTAACTATGGCTACACCTTC. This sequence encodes CASSQRGTNYGYTF.

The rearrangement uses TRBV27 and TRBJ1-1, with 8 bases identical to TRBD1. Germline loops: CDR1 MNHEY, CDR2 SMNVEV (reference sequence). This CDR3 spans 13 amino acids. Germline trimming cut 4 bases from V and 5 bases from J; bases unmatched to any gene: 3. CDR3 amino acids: CASSSRGRTEAFF. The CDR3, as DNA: TGTGCCAGCAGTTCCAGGGGGCGGACTGAAGCTTTCTTT.

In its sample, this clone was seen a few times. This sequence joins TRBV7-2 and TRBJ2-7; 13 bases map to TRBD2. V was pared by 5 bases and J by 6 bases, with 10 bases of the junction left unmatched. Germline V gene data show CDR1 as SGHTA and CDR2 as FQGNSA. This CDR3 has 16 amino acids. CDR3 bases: TGTGCCAGCAGCCGCCCCGGACTAGCGGGGGAGCTCGAGCAGTACTTC. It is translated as CASSRPGLAGELEQYF.

In DNA, the CDR3 is TGTGCCAGCAGCATCTTCGGTCCGGGCTACACCTTC. This encodes CASSIFGPGYTF. The chain has TRBV2 and TRBJ1-2; D call uncertain. The germline V gene encodes CDR1 SNHLY and CDR2 FYNNEI. There are 12 residues in the CDR3. V was trimmed by 6 bases and J by 8 bases, leaving 13 bases between them.

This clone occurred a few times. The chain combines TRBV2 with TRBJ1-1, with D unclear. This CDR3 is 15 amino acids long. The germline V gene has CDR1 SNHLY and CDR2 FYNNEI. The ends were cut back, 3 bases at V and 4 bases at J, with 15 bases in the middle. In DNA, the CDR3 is TGTGCCAGCAGTGATACCCTTTTGCGGGCCACTGAAGCTTTCTTT. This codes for CASSDTLLRATEAFF.

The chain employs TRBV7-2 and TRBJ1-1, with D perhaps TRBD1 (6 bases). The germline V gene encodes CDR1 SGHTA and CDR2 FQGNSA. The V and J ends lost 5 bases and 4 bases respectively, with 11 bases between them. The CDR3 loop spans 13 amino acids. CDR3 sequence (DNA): TGTGCCAGCAGCGCGGACAGATTCACTGAAGCTTTCTTT. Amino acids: CASSADRFTEAFF.

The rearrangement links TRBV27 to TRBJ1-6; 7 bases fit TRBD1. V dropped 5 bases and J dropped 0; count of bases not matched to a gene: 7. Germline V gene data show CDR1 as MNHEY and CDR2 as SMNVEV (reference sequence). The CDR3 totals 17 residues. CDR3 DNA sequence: TGTGCCAGCAGTGAAACAGGGGACCGCTCCTATAATTCACCCCTCCACTTT. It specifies CASSETGDRSYNSPLHF.

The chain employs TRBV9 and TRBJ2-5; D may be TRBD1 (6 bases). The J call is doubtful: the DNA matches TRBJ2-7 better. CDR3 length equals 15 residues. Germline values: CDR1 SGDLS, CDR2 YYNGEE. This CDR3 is CASSVEPTGTHEQYF. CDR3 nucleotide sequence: TGTGCCAGCAGCGTAGAACCGACAGGTACCCACGAGCAGTACTTC.

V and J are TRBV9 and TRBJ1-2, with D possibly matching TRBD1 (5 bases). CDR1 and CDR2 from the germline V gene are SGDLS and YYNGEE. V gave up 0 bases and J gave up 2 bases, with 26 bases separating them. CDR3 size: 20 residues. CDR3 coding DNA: TGTGCCAGCAGCGTAGGTGTTGTACCGAAAAATACGGGGGGAAACTATGGCTACACCTTC. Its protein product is CASSVGVVPKNTGGNYGYTF.

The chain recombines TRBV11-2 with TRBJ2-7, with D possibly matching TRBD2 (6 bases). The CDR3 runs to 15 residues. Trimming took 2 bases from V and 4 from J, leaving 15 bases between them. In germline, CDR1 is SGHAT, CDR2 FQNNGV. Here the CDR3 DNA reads TGTGCCAGCAGCTTATTCGGGGGACTGGAATACGAGCAGTACGTC. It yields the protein CASSLFGGLEYEQYV.

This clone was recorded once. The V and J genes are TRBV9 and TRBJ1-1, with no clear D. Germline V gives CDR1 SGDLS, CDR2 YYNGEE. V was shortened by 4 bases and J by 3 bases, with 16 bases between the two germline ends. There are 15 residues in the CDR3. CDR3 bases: TGTGCCAGCAGCCCCCGTCTCACCGGGGACACTGAAGCTTTCTTT. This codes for CASSPRLTGDTEAFF. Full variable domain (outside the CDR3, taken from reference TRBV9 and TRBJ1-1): DSGVTQTPKHLITATGQRVTLRCSPRSGDLSVYWYQQSLDQGLQFLIQYYNGEERAKGNILERFSAQQFPDLHSELNLSSLELGDSALYFCASSPRLTGDTEAFFGQGTRLTVV.

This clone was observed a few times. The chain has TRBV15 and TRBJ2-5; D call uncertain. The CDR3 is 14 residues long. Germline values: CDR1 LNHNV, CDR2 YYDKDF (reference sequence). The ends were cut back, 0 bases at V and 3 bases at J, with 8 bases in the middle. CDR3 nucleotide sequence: TGTGCCACCAGCAGAGAACAGATTAAAGAGACCCAGTACTTC. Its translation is CATSREQIKETQYF.

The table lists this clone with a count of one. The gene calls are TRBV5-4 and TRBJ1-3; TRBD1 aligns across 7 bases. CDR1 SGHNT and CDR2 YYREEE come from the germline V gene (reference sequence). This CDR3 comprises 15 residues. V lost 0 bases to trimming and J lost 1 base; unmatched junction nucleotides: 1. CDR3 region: CASSLEGASGNTIYF. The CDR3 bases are TGTGCCAGCAGCTTGGAGGGGGCATCTGGAAACACCATATATTTT.

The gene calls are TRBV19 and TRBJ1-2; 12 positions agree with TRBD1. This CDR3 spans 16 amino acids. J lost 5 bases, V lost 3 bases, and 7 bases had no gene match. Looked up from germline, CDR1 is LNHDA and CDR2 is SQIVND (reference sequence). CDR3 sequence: CASSMLWDRGLYGYTF. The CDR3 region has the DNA TGTGCCAGTAGTATGTTATGGGACAGGGGGCTGTATGGCTACACCTTC.